This T cell receptor beta chain was observed in a study of a mutant IDH1 vaccine in newly diagnosed glioma. Whole-study context: Mean patient age was about 40 years; 62.5% were male and around 38% female. At week 35 came visit V12, and visit V13 followed at week 47.

Trimming removed 1 base from V and 8 bases from J; junction bases left unmatched: 7. The CDR3 spans 15 residues. CDR1 and CDR2 (germline): SGHTA, FQGNSA. The count of this clone is one. The antigen is unknown. Overall study results and limits: Variations in leading peripheral T cell clonotypes appeared to have no connection with pseudoprogression. Detectable vaccine-induced immune responses arose in over 90% of patients.

Indicated time point: week 35, safety follow-up. Every single dose of the vaccine, 300 ug of mutant IDH1 20-mer peptide, came with topical imiquimod. Generated by immunoSEQ multiplex PCR, the TCRdb table keeps only in-frame clones and is missing some. Of 30,000 or so clones listed, roughly 78% were seen once; the top ten hold approximately 2.9%. This chain uses TRBV7-2 with TRBJ1-4; TRBD1 matches 7 bases. The sequences come from PBMCs, collected from a glioma patient whose treatment included an IDH1 peptide vaccine. The source is a man in his forties with glioma. Some clones in this sample may be carry-over from other donors' samples. DNA for the CDR3: TGTGCCAGCAGCTTAGTGCAGGGGGTCGAGGAAAAACTGTTTTTT. Residues: CASSLVQGVEEKLFF.